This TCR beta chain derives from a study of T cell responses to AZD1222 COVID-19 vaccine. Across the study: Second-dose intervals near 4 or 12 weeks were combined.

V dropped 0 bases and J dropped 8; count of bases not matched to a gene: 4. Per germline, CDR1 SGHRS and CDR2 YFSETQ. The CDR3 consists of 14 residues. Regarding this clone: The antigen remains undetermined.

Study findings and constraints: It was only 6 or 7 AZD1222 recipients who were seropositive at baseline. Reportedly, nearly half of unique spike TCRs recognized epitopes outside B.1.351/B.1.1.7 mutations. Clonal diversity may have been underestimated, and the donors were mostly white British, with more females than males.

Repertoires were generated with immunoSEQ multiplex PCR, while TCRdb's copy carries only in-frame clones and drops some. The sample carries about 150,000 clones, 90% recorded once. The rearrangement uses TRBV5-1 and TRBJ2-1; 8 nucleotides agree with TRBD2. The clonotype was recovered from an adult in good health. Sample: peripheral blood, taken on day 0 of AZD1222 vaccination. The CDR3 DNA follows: TGCGCCAGCAGCTTGGGGGGGACTAGTTATGAGCAGTTCTTC. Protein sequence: CASSLGGTSYEQFF. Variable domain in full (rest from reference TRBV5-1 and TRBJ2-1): KAGVTQTPRYLIKTRGQQVTLSCSPISGHRSVSWYQQTPGQGLQFLFEYFSETQRNKGNFPGRFSGRQFSNSRSEMNVSTLELGDSALYLCASSLGGTSYEQFFGPGTRLTVL.